This paragraph reports one TCR beta chain. What it binds is not known. Germline V gene lookup returns CDR1 MNHEY and CDR2 SVGAGI. Trimming removed 4 bases at V and 0 bases at J, with 6 bases between. The CDR3 is 13 residues long. As for time point: cycle 4 day 1 (C4D1), after about 6 weeks of nivolumab. All trial patients relapsed after autologous stem cell transplantation. This sample is drawn from a study of PD-1 blockade in classical Hodgkin lymphoma. Whole-study results and caveats: Nivolumab starters within 1 year of ASCT were excluded.

The method was immunoSEQ multiplex PCR; TCRdb's version includes in-frame clones alone and lacks a portion of them. The data show about 93,000 clones, around 78% seen once. The chain is built from TRBV6-5 and TRBJ1-2; D is unclear. Sequenced here: peripheral blood mononuclear cells (PBMCs), sampled before the fourth cycle of nivolumab. The TCR sequence derives from a human donor with classical Hodgkin lymphoma. The CDR3 DNA reads TGTGCCAGCAGTTTCGGAGCTAACTATGGCTACACCTTC. It is translated as CASSFGANYGYTF.